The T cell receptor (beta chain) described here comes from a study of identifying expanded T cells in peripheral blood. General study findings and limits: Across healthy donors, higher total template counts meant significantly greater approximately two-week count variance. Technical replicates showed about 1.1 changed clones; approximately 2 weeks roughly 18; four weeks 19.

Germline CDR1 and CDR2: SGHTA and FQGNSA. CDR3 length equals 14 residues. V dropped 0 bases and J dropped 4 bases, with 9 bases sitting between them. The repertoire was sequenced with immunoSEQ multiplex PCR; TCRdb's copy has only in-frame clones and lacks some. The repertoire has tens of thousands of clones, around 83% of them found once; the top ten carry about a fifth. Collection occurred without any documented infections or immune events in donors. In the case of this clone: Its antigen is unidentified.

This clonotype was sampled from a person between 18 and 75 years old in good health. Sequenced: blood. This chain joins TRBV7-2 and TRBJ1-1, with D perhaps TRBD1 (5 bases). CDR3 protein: CASSLAARATEAFF. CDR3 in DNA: TGTGCCAGCAGCTTAGCGGCCAGGGCCACTGAAGCTTTCTTT.